This TCR beta chain was sequenced in a study of beta chain features in type 1 diabetes. With regard to this clone: Its cognate antigen is unknown.

General study findings and limits: Shorter TCRB CDR3s, moderately but significantly so, were found in Type 1 diabetes patients in all four CD4+ subsets. A potential PCR bias toward shorter templates would be equal in patient and control samples. Among patients, naive, central memory and Treg TCRB repertoires appeared more similar than among healthy donors.

The investigators reverse transcribed all of the isolated RNA, so they sequenced expressed TCRB transcripts. TCRdb's copy holds only in-frame clones and misses some; the assay was immunoSEQ multiplex PCR. The sample includes about 930,000 clones, about a sixth of them seen just once. Germline values: CDR1 SQVTM, CDR2 ANQGSEA. The trim removed 2 bases at V and 3 bases at J, leaving 6 bases unmatched. This CDR3 has 15 residues. The rearrangement joins TRBV29-1 to TRBJ2-5, with 10 bases aligning to TRBD1. This sequence was found in a woman in her late teens or twenties in good health. What was sequenced was naive CD4+ T cells from blood. The CDR3 is CSVESTGGWEETQYF. The CDR3 coding sequence is TGCAGCGTTGAATCGACAGGGGGCTGGGAAGAGACCCAGTACTTC. The whole variable domain, filled in from reference TRBV29-1 and TRBJ2-5, reads SAVISQKPSRDICQRGTSLTIQCQVDSQVTMMFWYRQQPGQSLTLIATANQGSEATYESGFVIDKFPISRPNLTFSTLTVSNMSPEDSSIYLCSVESTGGWEETQYFGPGTRLLVL.